This TCR beta chain originates from a study of neurological immune-mediated disorders. Study-level information: Multiple sclerosis patients numbered some 34, of whom around 31 were relapsing-remitting and 3 secondary progressive.

This clonotype has a count of ten or more. The antigen is unknown. Synthesis of cDNA was carried out by template-switch 5'RACE. The reaction used 10-nucleotide random UMIs. A single record per CDR3 protein comes from TCRdb applying MiXCR to the 5' RACE reads. The data hold some 86,000 distinct CDR3 sequences, with 2.6% observed a single time. From germline, CDR1 is DFQATT and CDR2 SNEGSKA (reference sequence). With 1 base removed from V and 3 bases from J, the gap between germline ends came to 13 bases. The CDR3 totals 14 residues. Findings and caveats of the study: Clinical features showed no association with the multiple sclerosis repertoire cluster, and MRI features showed none either.

V usage is TRBV20-1 and J usage is TRBJ2-7; TRBD1 or TRBD2 may be the D gene (6 bases each). This receptor was obtained from a young woman with multiple sclerosis. The sequencing input was PBMCs. The CDR3: CSARVPGAIYEQYF. The CDR3 DNA sequence: TGCAGTGCTAGAGTCCCGGGGGCAATCTACGAGCAGTACTTC.